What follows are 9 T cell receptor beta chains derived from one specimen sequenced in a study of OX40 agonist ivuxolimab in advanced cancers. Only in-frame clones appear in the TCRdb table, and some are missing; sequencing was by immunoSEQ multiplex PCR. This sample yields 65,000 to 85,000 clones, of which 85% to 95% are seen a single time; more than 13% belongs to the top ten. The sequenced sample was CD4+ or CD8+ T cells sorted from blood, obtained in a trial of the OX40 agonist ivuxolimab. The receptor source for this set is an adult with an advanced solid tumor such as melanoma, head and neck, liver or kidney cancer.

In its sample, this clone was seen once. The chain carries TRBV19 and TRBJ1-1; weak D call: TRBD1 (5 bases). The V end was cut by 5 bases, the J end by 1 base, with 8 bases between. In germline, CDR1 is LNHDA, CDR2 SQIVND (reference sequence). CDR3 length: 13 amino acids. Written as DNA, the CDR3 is TGTGCCAGTAGTTGGGACGGGAACACTGAAGCTTTCTTT. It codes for CASSWDGNTEAFF.

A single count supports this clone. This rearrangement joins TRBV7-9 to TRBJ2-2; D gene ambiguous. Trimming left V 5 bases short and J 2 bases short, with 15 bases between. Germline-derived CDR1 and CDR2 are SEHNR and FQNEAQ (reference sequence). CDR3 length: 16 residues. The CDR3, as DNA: TGTGCCAGCAGCCCCTCGTGGCAGACAAACACCGGGGAGCTGTTTTTT. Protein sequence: CASSPSWQTNTGELFF.

CDR3 bases: TGTGCCAGCACCTCAGCAGAGGGAAACACCATATATTTT. It specifies CASTSAEGNTIYF. The chain uses TRBV13 and TRBJ1-3; D is undetermined. Germline CDR1 is PRHDT and CDR2 is FYEKMQ (reference sequence). This CDR3 has 13 residues. The ends were cut back, 7 bases at V and 4 bases at J, with 11 bases in the middle.

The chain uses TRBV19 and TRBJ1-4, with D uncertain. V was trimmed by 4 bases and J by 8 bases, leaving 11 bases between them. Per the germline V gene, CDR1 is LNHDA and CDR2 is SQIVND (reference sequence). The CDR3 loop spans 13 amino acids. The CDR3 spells CASSTLNGEKLFF. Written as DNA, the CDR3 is TGTGCCAGTAGTACCCTCAATGGGGAAAAACTGTTTTTT.

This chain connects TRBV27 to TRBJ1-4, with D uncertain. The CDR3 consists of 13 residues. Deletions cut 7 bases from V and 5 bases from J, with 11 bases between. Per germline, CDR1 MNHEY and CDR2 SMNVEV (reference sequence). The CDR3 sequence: CASTHIGNEKLFF. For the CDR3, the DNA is TGTGCCAGCACCCACATAGGGAATGAAAAACTGTTTTTT.

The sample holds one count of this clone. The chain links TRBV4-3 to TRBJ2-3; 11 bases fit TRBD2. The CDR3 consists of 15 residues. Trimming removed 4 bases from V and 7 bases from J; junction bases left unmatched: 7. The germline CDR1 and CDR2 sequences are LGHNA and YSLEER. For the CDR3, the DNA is TGCGCCAGCAGCCCCGGTAGCGGGGGGGCCAATACGCAGTATTTT. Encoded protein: CASSPGSGGANTQYF.

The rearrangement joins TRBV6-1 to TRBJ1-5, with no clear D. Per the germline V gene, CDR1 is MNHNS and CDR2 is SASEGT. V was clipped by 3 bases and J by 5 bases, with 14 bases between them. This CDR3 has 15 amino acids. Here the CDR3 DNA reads TGTGCCAGCAGTGAGAGGAGGGATTCCTATCAGCCCCAGCATTTT. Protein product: CASSERRDSYQPQHF.

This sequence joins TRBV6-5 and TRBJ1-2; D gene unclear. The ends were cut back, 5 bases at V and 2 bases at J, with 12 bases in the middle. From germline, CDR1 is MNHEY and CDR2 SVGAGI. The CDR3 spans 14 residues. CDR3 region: CASSPATGNYGYTF. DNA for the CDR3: TGTGCCAGCAGTCCGGCGACGGGCAACTATGGCTACACCTTC.

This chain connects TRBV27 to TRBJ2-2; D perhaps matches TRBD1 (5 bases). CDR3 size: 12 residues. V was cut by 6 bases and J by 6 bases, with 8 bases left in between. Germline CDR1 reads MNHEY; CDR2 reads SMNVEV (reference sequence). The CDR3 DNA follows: TGTGCCAGCAGGCAGGGTTCCGGGGAGCTGTTTTTT. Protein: CASRQGSGELFF.